This T cell receptor (beta chain) was observed in a study of cytotoxic CD8 clonotypes in ibrutinib-treated CLL. Study-wide background: IGHV unmutated fewer than 18; relapsed/refractory 11; treatment-naive more than 14. After treatment lasting a median roughly 13 months, range 6 to 36, response samples were collected. Study findings and constraints: Clonotypes that were public were uncommon, and they contracted or stayed stable on treatment.

On this clone itself: Its target is unknown.

Germline V gene data show CDR1 as SNHLY and CDR2 as FYNNEI. The J segment lost 7 bases and the V segment lost 6 bases, leaving 4 bases of the junction unmatched. This CDR3 comprises 13 residues. Produced via immunoSEQ multiplex PCR; TCRdb's table is partial and in-frame only. The top ten hold roughly 15% of the sample, which has more than 200,000 clones, around 70% seen once. The sample here was PBMCs, taken after 24 months of ibrutinib treatment. The receptor was isolated from a human donor with chronic lymphocytic leukemia. J is TRBJ2-1 and V is TRBV2, with TRBD1 identical over 9 bases. The CDR3 here is CASSGQGSNEQFF. The CDR3 region has the DNA TGTGCCAGCAGCGGACAGGGGAGTAATGAGCAGTTCTTC. Complete variable domain (other parts from reference TRBV2 and TRBJ2-1): EPEVTQTPSHQVTQMGQEVILRCVPISNHLYFYWYRQILGQKVEFLVSFYNNEISEKSEIFDDQFSVERPDGSNFTLKIRSTKLEDSAMYFCASSGQGSNEQFFGPGTRLTVL.